The TCR beta chain described here comes from a study of blood T cell repertoires in COVID-19. About the study: Samples came from the United States, Italy and Spain, spanning acute and convalescent COVID-19. The analysed material was cDNA or gDNA that came from T cells, B-cell-depleted T cells, or PBMCs.

Here immunoSEQ multiplex PCR was the method, and the copy in TCRdb shows in-frame clones only, minus some. This sample has 200,000 to 250,000 clones, with almost 90% found just once. The sequencing sample was made of peripheral blood. The sequence was collected from a man at least 80 years old with acute or convalescent COVID-19.

Written as DNA, the CDR3 is TGTGCCAGCAGCCTGGGGCAGGGGGCGAATCGGAATGGCTACACCTTC. Translated, it gives CASSLGQGANRNGYTF. The J gene is TRBJ1-2, the V gene TRBV7-2, with 8 positions matching TRBD1. From germline, CDR1 is SGHTA and CDR2 FQGNSA. Trimming cost V 5 bases and J 6 bases; bases outside gene matches: 14. The CDR3 has 16 amino acids. Looking up the rest from reference TRBV7-2 and TRBJ1-2 gives the full variable domain: GAGVSQSPSNKVTEKGKDVELRCDPISGHTALYWYRQSLGQGLEFLIYFQGNSAPDKSGLPSDRFSAERTGGSVSTLTIQRTQQEDSAVYLCASSLGQGANRNGYTFGSGTRLTVV.